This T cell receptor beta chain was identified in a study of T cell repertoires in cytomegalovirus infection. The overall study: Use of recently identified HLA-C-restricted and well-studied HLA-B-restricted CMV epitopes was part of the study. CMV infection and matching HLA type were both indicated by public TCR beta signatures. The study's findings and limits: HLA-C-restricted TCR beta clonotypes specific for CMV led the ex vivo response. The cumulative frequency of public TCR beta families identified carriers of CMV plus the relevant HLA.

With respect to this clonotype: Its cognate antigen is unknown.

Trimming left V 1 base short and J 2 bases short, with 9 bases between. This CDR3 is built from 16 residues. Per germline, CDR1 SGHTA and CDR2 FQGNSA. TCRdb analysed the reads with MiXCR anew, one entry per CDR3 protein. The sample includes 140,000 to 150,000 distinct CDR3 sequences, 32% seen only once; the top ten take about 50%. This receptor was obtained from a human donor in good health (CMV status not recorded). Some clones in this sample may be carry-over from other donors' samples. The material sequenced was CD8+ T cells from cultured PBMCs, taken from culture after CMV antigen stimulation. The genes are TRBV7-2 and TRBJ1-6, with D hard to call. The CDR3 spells CASSLGTPTYNSPLHF. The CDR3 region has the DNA TGTGCCAGCAGCTTAGGGACCCCAACCTATAATTCACCCCTCCACTTT.